These 26 T cell receptor beta chains were sequenced from one sample in a study of blood T cells in healthy people across ages. Next came a second PCR, run for about 7 to 11 cycles, which used a sample-barcoded 5' primer along with a J-beta primer mix. TCRdb re-derived calls from the 5' RACE reads in MiXCR, one entry per CDR3 protein. This table holds some 760,000 distinct CDR3 sequences, 20% to 30% found once. This same sample was also taken into another study, of T cells of mothers and their children.

Sequenced sample: blood. These receptors were obtained from a boy younger than 18 in good health.

Comments on this clonotype: The junction differs from germline at one of its ends, possibly a read error. The V gene is TRBV12-3 or TRBV12-4, the J gene TRBJ2-7; D is unresolved. There are 13 residues in the CDR3. The CDR3 coding sequence is TGTGCCAGCAGTTTGGGCCTACCCTACGAGAAGTACTTC. Protein: CASSLGLPYEKYF.

The chain has TRBV28 and TRBJ2-4, with 8 bases matching TRBD2. The CDR3 covers 13 residues. V dropped 3 bases and J dropped 13; count of bases not matched to a gene: 8. Germline loops: CDR1 MDHEN, CDR2 SYDVKM. The CDR3 sequence: CASSLWREALQYF. Here the CDR3 DNA reads TGTGCCAGCAGTTTGTGGCGGGAGGCGCTGCAGTACTTC.

The chain couples TRBV7-2 to TRBJ2-7, with 12 bases that match TRBD2. The CDR3 has 14 amino acids. The J segment lost 5 bases and the V segment lost 7 bases, leaving 6 bases of the junction unmatched. Germline V gene sequence: CDR1 SGHTA, CDR2 FQGNSA. The CDR3 sequence: CASNLAGGQDEQYF. Here the CDR3 DNA reads TGTGCCAGCAATCTAGCGGGGGGGCAGGACGAGCAGTACTTC.

This clonotype was seen a handful of times. V gene TRBV4-2 combines with J gene TRBJ2-1; 9 bases are a match to TRBD2. V was clipped by 4 bases and J by 8 bases; unmatched bases: 6. This CDR3 is 14 amino acids long. Germline CDR1 and CDR2: LGHNA and YNFKEQ. CDR3 loop: CASSRFSGSDEQFF. The CDR3 DNA follows: TGTGCCAGCAGCCGGTTTAGCGGGAGCGATGAGCAGTTCTTC.

The chain recombines TRBV20-1 with TRBJ2-1, with 8 bases fitting TRBD2. Trimming took 3 bases from V and 0 from J; bases not matched to a gene: 4. The CDR3 contains 15 residues. Looked up from germline, CDR1 is DFQATT and CDR2 is SNEGSKA (reference sequence). CDR3 residues: CSARVAGSSYNEQFF. The CDR3 region has the DNA TGCAGTGCTAGGGTAGCGGGAAGCTCCTACAATGAGCAGTTCTTC.

This clonotype was found a few times. A read error may account for a junction end that differs from germline. The V gene is TRBV28, the J gene TRBJ2-1, with D perhaps being TRBD1 or TRBD2 (7 bases each). This CDR3 has 13 amino acids. CDR1 is MDHEN and CDR2 is SYDVKM in the germline V gene. CDR3 bases: TGTGCCAGCAGTTACCAGGGGGGGGAGACCCAGTGCTTC. Encoded protein: CASSYQGGETQCF.

The V and J genes are TRBV27 and TRBJ1-2; weak D call: TRBD1 (5 bases). Germline CDR1 MNHEY, CDR2 SMNVEV (reference sequence). The CDR3 is 14 residues long. Trimming took 4 bases from V and 8 from J, leaving 17 bases between them. CDR3 sequence: CASSSRWDGNGYTF. The DNA for the CDR3 is TGTGCCAGCAGTTCGCGCTGGGACGGCAACGGCTACACCTTC.

V is TRBV29-1 and J is TRBJ2-1; maybe TRBD2 (6 bases). V dropped 5 bases and J dropped 3 bases, with 14 bases sitting between them. Per germline, CDR1 SQVTM and CDR2 ANQGSEA. The CDR3 totals 14 residues. The chain's CDR3 is CSVPLAGSYNEQFF. Written as DNA, the CDR3 is TGCAGCGTTCCCTTGGCGGGAAGCTACAATGAGCAGTTCTTC.

The chain joins TRBV29-1 to TRBJ2-5; 7 bases are a match to TRBD1. The V gene's germline CDR1 is SQVTM and CDR2 ANQGSEA. This CDR3 comprises 12 residues. Losses at the gene ends were 6 bases for V and 5 bases for J; bases not matched to a gene: 6. In DNA form, the CDR3 reads TGCAGCGTACCTACAGGGGTCGAGACCCAGTACTTC. Protein: CSVPTGVETQYF.

This clonotype has a handful of counts. V gene TRBV12-3 or TRBV12-4 combines with J gene TRBJ2-7; D may be TRBD1 (6 bases). V lost 3 bases and J lost 2, with 11 bases in between. CDR3 length: 14 amino acids. The CDR3 reads CASSFQGMTYEQYF. CDR3 coding DNA: TGTGCCAGCAGTTTTCAGGGGATGACCTACGAGCAGTACTTC.

The rearrangement joins TRBV20-1 to TRBJ2-1; 7 bases match TRBD2. The assigned J gene may be wrong: the sequence end matches TRBJ2-7 better. CDR1 DFQATT and CDR2 SNEGSKA come from the germline V gene (reference sequence). The length of the CDR3 is 13 residues. The CDR3 region has the DNA TGCAGTGCTAGAGGGGAGCGGGACTACGAGCAGTACTTC. It yields the protein CSARGERDYEQYF.

V gene TRBV7-2 combines with J gene TRBJ2-1, with TRBD2 identical over 8 bases. Germline CDR1 and CDR2: SGHTA and FQGNSA. With 5 bases clipped from V and 6 bases from J, the junction kept 9 bases outside the gene matches. This CDR3 comprises 15 residues. The chain's CDR3 is CASSQERGYSNEQFF. The CDR3 nucleotides read TGTGCCAGCAGCCAAGAGCGGGGGTATAGCAATGAGCAGTTCTTC.

There are many counts of this clonotype. The CDR3: CSVRMGQETQYF. Here the CDR3 DNA reads TGCAGCGTAAGGATGGGGCAAGAGACCCAGTACTTC. This chain links TRBV29-1 with TRBJ2-5; no definite D call. Germline CDR1 reads SQVTM; CDR2 reads ANQGSEA. The CDR3 spans 12 residues. V was trimmed by 6 bases and J by 2 bases, leaving 10 bases between them.

The chain joins TRBV20-1 to TRBJ2-1, with D possibly matching TRBD2 (6 bases). Trimming left V 2 bases short and J 4 bases short, with 12 bases between. There are 14 residues in the CDR3. Germline loops: CDR1 DFQATT, CDR2 SNEGSKA (reference sequence). The CDR3 DNA reads as TGCAGTGCTAGACACAGGACTAATTACAATGAGCAGTTCTTC. Protein: CSARHRTNYNEQFF.

The J gene is TRBJ1-4, the V gene TRBV4-2; D is perhaps TRBD1 (5 bases). The CDR3 has 15 amino acids. V dropped 8 bases and J dropped 5 bases, with 18 bases sitting between them. The germline V gene has CDR1 LGHNA and CDR2 YNFKEQ. CDR3 in amino acids: CASANGRGLNEKLFF. The CDR3 coding sequence is TGTGCCAGCGCAAATGGGAGGGGCCTAAATGAAAAACTGTTTTTT.

This clonotype was seen only a few times. The chain uses TRBV2 and TRBJ2-3; D is unresolved. Germline V gene sequence: CDR1 SNHLY, CDR2 FYNNEI. The CDR3 extends over 14 amino acids. Trimming took off 3 bases at V and 1 base at J, with 8 bases between the two ends. The CDR3 spells CASSDDLGTDTQYF. Written as DNA, the CDR3 is TGTGCCAGCAGTGATGATTTGGGCACAGATACGCAGTATTTT.

A single count supports this clonotype. The chain uses TRBV20-1 and TRBJ2-5; unclear D gene. This CDR3 contains 11 residues. Germline V CDR1 and CDR2: DFQATT, SNEGSKA (reference sequence). V gave up 3 bases and J gave up 6 bases, with 8 bases separating them. The CDR3 region has the DNA TGCAGTGCTAGTCTCCTCCAGACCCAGTACTTC. It specifies CSASLLQTQYF.

On this clonotype itself: This sequence may be a read error, since a much larger clone differs from it by one base. The chain joins TRBV7-9 to TRBJ2-6; no clear D. Germline V CDR1 and CDR2: SEHNR, FQNEAQ (reference sequence). The CDR3 totals 14 residues. The CDR3 region is CAGSARLGANVLTF. The CDR3, as DNA: TGTGCCGGCAGCGCCCGGCTTGGGGCCAACGTCCTGACTTTC.

The chain recombines TRBV20-1 with TRBJ2-3; 10 bases align to TRBD2. The V gene end was trimmed by 7 bases and the J gene end by 1 base; junction bases not matched to a gene: 5. Germline loops: CDR1 DFQATT, CDR2 SNEGSKA (reference sequence). The CDR3 is 14 amino acids. CDR3 protein: CSVPGTSGTDTQYF. The CDR3 DNA reads as TGCAGTGTCCCTGGGACTAGCGGCACAGATACGCAGTATTTT.

There are a few counts of this clonotype. The rearrangement uses TRBV7-2 and TRBJ2-7, with D possibly being TRBD1 or TRBD2 (5 bases each). Per germline, CDR1 SGHTA and CDR2 FQGNSA. Trimming shortened V by 1 base and J by 4 bases, and 11 bases separated the two germline ends. The CDR3 has 14 residues. CDR3 bases: TGTGCCAGCAGCTTAGGGGGGAACAGATACGAGCAGTACTTC. This codes for CASSLGGNRYEQYF.

The gene calls are TRBV11-2 and TRBJ2-7; the D gene could be TRBD1 or TRBD2 (5 bases each). CDR3 length equals 13 residues. From germline, CDR1 is SGHAT and CDR2 FQNNGV. V was clipped by 3 bases and J by 5 bases, with 11 bases between them. CDR3 amino acids: CASSFGAADEQYF. The CDR3 coding sequence is TGTGCCAGCAGCTTCGGGGCGGCGGACGAGCAGTACTTC.

The chain couples TRBV9 to TRBJ2-5, with a weak D call TRBD2 (6 bases). The J call is uncertain, as TRBJ2-1 better fits the DNA end. The V gene's germline CDR1 is SGDLS and CDR2 YYNGEE. This CDR3 region has 16 residues. This CDR3 is CASSVNLGTGSNEQFF. DNA for the CDR3: TGTGCCAGCAGCGTTAACCTCGGGACTGGCTCAAATGAGCAGTTCTTC.

This clonotype was seen a handful of times. The chain employs TRBV7-9 and TRBJ2-1; D remains unclear. Germline V lookup: CDR1 SEHNR, CDR2 FQNEAQ (reference sequence). Trimming left V 5 bases short and J 8 bases short, with 16 bases between. This CDR3 is 14 amino acids long. The CDR3 region has the DNA TGTGCCAGCAGCCCGCAAGTTGTCACCCATGAGCAGTTCTTC. This gives the protein CASSPQVVTHEQFF.

The chain has TRBV20-1 and TRBJ2-5; 10 nucleotides line up with TRBD1. The ends lost 5 bases at V and 11 bases at J; junction bases unmatched: 17. Germline V lookup: CDR1 DFQATT, CDR2 SNEGSKA (reference sequence). This CDR3 is built from 15 residues. The CDR3 DNA reads as TGCAGTGCTCCGGATTATGGGACAGGGGTTATGGAGCAGTACTTC. Translated, it gives CSAPDYGTGVMEQYF.

The chain is built from TRBV29-1 and TRBJ1-1; D is unresolved. V lost 8 bases to trimming and J lost 4 bases, with 14 bases between them. The CDR3 totals 12 residues. The V gene's germline CDR1 is SQVTM and CDR2 ANQGSEA. The CDR3 reads CSSGRAATEAFF. The CDR3 DNA is TGCAGCTCAGGACGGGCGGCCACTGAAGCTTTCTTT.

The rearrangement joins TRBV4-3 to TRBJ1-1; D uncertain. The CDR3 runs to 15 residues. The V gene's germline CDR1 is LGHNA and CDR2 YSLEER. Trimming shortened V by 0 bases and J by 3 bases, and 11 bases separated the two germline ends. DNA for the CDR3: TGCGCCAGCAGCCAAGATCAGGACGTTGACACTGAAGCTTTCTTT. Its translation: CASSQDQDVDTEAFF.